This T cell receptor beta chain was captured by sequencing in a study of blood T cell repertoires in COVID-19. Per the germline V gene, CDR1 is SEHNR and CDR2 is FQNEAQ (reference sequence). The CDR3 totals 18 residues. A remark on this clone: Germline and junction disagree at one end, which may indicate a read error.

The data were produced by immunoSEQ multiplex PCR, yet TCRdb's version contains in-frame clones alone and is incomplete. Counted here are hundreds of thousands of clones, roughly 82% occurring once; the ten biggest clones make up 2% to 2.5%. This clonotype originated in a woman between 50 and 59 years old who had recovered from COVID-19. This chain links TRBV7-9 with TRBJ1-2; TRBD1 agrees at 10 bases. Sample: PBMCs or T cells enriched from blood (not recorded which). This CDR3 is CASSSSWPRDRGSQMLHF. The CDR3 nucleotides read TGTGCCAGCAGTTCCAGCTGGCCCCGGGACAGGGGTTCCCAGATGCTACACTTC.